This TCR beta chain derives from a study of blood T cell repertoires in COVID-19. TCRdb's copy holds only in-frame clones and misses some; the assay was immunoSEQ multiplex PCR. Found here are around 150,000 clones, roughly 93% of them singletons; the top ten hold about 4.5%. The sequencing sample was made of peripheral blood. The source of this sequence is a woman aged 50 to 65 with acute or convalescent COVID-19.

The CDR3 sequence is CASSLSASFHEQFF. For the CDR3, the DNA is TGTGCCAGCAGTTTATCGGCTAGTTTCCATGAGCAGTTCTTC. The genes are TRBV27 and TRBJ2-1; D is ambiguous. The CDR3 loop spans 14 amino acids. Germline-derived CDR1 and CDR2 are MNHEY and SMNVEV (reference sequence). Trimming removed 0 bases from V and 8 bases from J, with 11 bases in between.